The source of this T cell receptor beta chain is a study of blood T cell repertoires in COVID-19. Only in-frame clones appear in the TCRdb table, and some are missing; sequencing was by immunoSEQ multiplex PCR. The data contain 400,000 to 500,000 clones, roughly 90% of them singletons. The clonotype comes from a woman in her twenties or thirties with active or convalescent COVID-19. The sequencing sample was made of peripheral blood.

CDR3 in DNA: TGTGCCAGCAGCGCAGACAGGGGGCGGACTGAAGCTTTCTTT. As protein: CASSADRGRTEAFF. The rearrangement uses TRBV7-9 and TRBJ1-1; TRBD1 agrees at 10 bases. The ends lost 5 bases at V and 5 bases at J; junction bases unmatched: 5. Germline V CDR1 and CDR2: SEHNR, FQNEAQ (reference sequence). The CDR3 totals 14 residues.